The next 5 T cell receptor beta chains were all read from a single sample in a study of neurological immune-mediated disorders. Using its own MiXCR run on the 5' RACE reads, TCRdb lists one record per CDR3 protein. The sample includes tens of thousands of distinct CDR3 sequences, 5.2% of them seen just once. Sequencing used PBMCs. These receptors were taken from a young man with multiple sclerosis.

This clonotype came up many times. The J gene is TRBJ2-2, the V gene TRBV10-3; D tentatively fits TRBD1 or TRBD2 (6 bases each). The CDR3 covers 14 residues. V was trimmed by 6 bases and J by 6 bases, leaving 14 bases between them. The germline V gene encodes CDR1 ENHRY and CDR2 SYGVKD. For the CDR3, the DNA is TGTGCCATCAGAATTAACAGGGAGGCCGGGGAGCTGTTTTTT. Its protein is CAIRINREAGELFF.

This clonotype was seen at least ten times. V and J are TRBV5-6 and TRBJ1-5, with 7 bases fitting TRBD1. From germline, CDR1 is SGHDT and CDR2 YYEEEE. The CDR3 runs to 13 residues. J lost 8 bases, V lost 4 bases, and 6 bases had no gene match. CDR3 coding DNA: TGTGCCAGCAGCGCCAGGGGGATGGAGCCCCAGCATTTT. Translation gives CASSARGMEPQHF.

The CDR3 region is CATSDLGVWNTEAFF. The CDR3, as DNA: TGTGCCACCAGTGATTTGGGGGTCTGGAACACTGAAGCTTTCTTT. The gene calls are TRBV24-1 and TRBJ1-1, with D hard to call. The germline gives CDR1 KGHDR, CDR2 SFDVKD. Between the trimmed V and J ends, which lost 0 bases and 1 base, there was a span of 8 bases. The length of the CDR3 is 15 residues.

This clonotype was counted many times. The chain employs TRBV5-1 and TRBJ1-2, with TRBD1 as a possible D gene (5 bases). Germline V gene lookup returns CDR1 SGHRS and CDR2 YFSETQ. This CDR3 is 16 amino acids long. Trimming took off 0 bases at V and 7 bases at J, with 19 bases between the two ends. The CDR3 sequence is CASSLDEGQERSGYTF. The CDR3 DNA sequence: TGCGCCAGCAGCTTGGACGAGGGGCAGGAAAGGTCTGGCTACACCTTC.

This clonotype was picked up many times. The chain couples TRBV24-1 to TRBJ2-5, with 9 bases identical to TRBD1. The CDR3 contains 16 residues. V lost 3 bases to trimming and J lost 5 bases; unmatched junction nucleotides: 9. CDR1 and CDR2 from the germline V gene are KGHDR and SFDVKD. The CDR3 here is CATSDPTQGAGETQYF. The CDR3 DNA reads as TGTGCCACCAGTGATCCCACACAGGGGGCGGGGGAGACCCAGTACTTC.